The clone carrying this TCR beta chain was seen just once. Its antigen remains unknown. The data belong to a study of T-cell memory formation after mild COVID-19. Study-wide results and limits: CD4+ bias marked clones expanding day 15 to 37, unlike balanced contracting clones. Memory from before infection featured some responding clones, which suggests cross-reactive memory joined.

The 5'RACE method, run with constant-segment primers, produced TCR alpha and TCR beta cDNA libraries (carrying sample barcodes and UMIs). TCRdb reprocessed the 5' RACE reads with MiXCR, giving one entry per CDR3 protein. Among over 300,000 distinct CDR3 sequences, around 20% were seen once, and the ten largest hold around 20%. This receptor was taken from a man aged 18 to 30 who had mild COVID-19 (a few samples of this study predate the infection). Cell type and time point are not known. Sequenced: PBMCs or a T cell subset sorted from them (not recorded which).

CDR3 in amino acids: CASSRQGSFSYNEQFF. CDR3 coding DNA: TGTGCCAGCAGCAGACAGGGGAGTTTCTCCTACAATGAGCAGTTCTTC. The rearrangement links TRBV11-3 to TRBJ2-1, with TRBD1 matching over 8 bases. The CDR3 is made up of 16 amino acids. Germline V gene lookup returns CDR1 SGHNT and CDR2 YENEEA. J was trimmed by 0 bases and V by 5 bases; bases with no gene match: 6.